This is a list of T cell receptor beta chains from one sample in a study of blood T cell repertoires in COVID-19. The method was immunoSEQ multiplex PCR; TCRdb's version includes in-frame clones alone and lacks a portion of them. The sample includes under 300,000 clones, roughly four fifths of them seen just once. Sequencing was carried out using peripheral blood. Source of these receptors: a man aged 30-40 years who had recovered from COVID-19. Each CDR3 is given with its conserved first and last residue. A D gene is named only where the DNA matches it firmly. For some rows the clone size is stated as once, few or many, or as a class when expanded; others skip it.

D gene	clone size	V gene	J gene	CDR3 DNA	CDR3 protein
TRBD1	-	TRBV19	TRBJ1-2	TGTGCCAGTAGTACGACAGGGAACTATGGCTACACCTTC	CASSTTGNYGYTF
TRBD2	-	TRBV2	TRBJ2-1	TGTGCCAGCAGTGACACGGGGGGGGGCCCGCACAATGAGCAGTTCTTC	CASSDTGGGPHNEQFF
-	-	TRBV5-4	TRBJ1-4	TGTGCCAGCAGCCTACGTGTCGGTGCAACTAATGAAAAACTGTTTTTT	CASSLRVGATNEKLFF
TRBD2	-	TRBV7-9	TRBJ2-1	TGTGCCAGCAGCTTAGCTAGCGGGGGGGACAATGAGCAGTTCTTC	CASSLASGGDNEQFF
-	few	TRBV7-9	TRBJ1-2	TGTGCCAGCAGCTTAGACTCTGGGCTTCGTGGCTACACCTTC	CASSLDSGLRGYTF
-	few	TRBV27	TRBJ1-5	TGTGCCAGCAGTTTAAGAGGGCGTACAAATAGCAATCAGCCCCAGCATTTT	CASSLRGRTNSNQPQHF
-	-	TRBV18	TRBJ1-3	TGTGCCAGCTCACCCATTGGACGGGAGGACTCTGGAAACACCATATATTTT	CASSPIGREDSGNTIYF
TRBD2	-	TRBV5-4	TRBJ2-5	TGTGCCAGCAGCTTGGCCGGGGGGTCCAACTCCGGAGAGACCCAGTACTTC	CASSLAGGSNSGETQYF
-	-	TRBV10-3	TRBJ1-2	TGTGCCATCAGTGAGTCGGAAGGGGCAGGGGGCTACACCTTC	CAISESEGAGGYTF
TRBD1	-	TRBV6-5	TRBJ1-2	TGTGCCAGCCACACTGGGGGACAGGGGGCAGGGGGCTACACCTTC	CASHTGGQGAGGYTF
TRBD2	-	TRBV3-1/TRBV3-2	TRBJ2-3	TGTGCCAGCAGCCAAGATCTGGTAGCGGGGGGGCTTAGGGATACGCAGTATTTT	CASSQDLVAGGLRDTQYF
-	-	TRBV9	TRBJ2-3	TGTGCCAGCAGCGTAGGAGAGGTTACCTCCACAGATACGCAGTATTTT	CASSVGEVTSTDTQYF
-	-	TRBV5-5	TRBJ1-5	TGTGCCAGCAGCTTGAGGAGCAGGGACAATCAGCCCCAGCATTTT	CASSLRSRDNQPQHF
TRBD2	-	TRBV5-1	TRBJ2-2	TGCGCCAGCAGCTTGCTAGCGGAATTCACCGGGGAGCTGTTTTTT	CASSLLAEFTGELFF
TRBD2	-	TRBV13	TRBJ2-4	TGTGCCAGCAGGTGGCGGGGGGCTGAAGACAAAAACATTCAGTACTTC	CASRWRGAEDKNIQYF
-	few	TRBV6-5	TRBJ1-6	TGTGCCAGCAGTTACGGCCGACAAGAATCACCCCTCCACTTT	CASSYGRQESPLHF
-	-	TRBV12-3/TRBV12-4	TRBJ1-5	TGTGCCAGCAGTTTCTCCGGTCAGCCCCAGCATTTT	CASSFSGQPQHF
-	-	TRBV10-1	TRBJ2-1	TGCGCCAGCCCTGAGCGACAGGCTAACAATGAGCAGTTCTTC	CASPERQANNEQFF
TRBD1	few	TRBV6-4	TRBJ1-2	TGTGCCAGCAGTGTTGGACAGGGGGATGGCTACACCTTC	CASSVGQGDGYTF
-	-	TRBV6-4	TRBJ1-2	TGTGCCAGCAGCTCGGGGGATGTAGGTGGCTACACCTTC	CASSSGDVGGYTF
-	-	TRBV7-9	TRBJ1-1	TGTGCCACCGGATACAGGGTTGGAACTGAAGCTTTCTTT	CATGYRVGTEAFF
TRBD1	once	TRBV27	TRBJ2-4	TGTGCCAGCAGTTTATTCATGGGACAGGATCACATTCAGTACTTC	CASSLFMGQDHIQYF
-	-	TRBV11-2	TRBJ2-1	TGTGCCAGCAGCCTAAGGGGGGGGCCGGCCATCAATGAGCAGTTCTTC	CASSLRGGPAINEQFF
-	-	TRBV12-3/TRBV12-4	TRBJ1-4	TGTGCCAGCAGTTACAGGCCCCGGAAACTGTTTTTT	CASSYRPRKLFF
TRBD1	-	TRBV19	TRBJ2-1	TGTGCCAGTAGTATCCGACCATCCGGGACAGGGACCGATAATGAGCAGTTCTTC	CASSIRPSGTGTDNEQFF
-	-	TRBV6-2/TRBV6-3	TRBJ1-6	TGTGCCAGCAGTTACTTGTCACTCTCCTATAATTCACCCCTCCACTTT	CASSYLSLSYNSPLHF
-	-	TRBV28	TRBJ1-2	TGTGCCAGTCTTGCCCAGATAAATGTCTACACCTTC	CASLAQINVYTF
-	-	TRBV7-3	TRBJ2-2	TGTGCCAGCGCAATCAAGGGCAGGGATGCCGGGGAGCTGTTTTTT	CASAIKGRDAGELFF
-	once	TRBV28	TRBJ1-6	TGTGCCAGCAGCCCTTTGGCCAGGGGATCCTATAATTCACCCCTCCACTTT	CASSPLARGSYNSPLHF
TRBD1	-	TRBV9	TRBJ1-1	TGTGCCAGCAGCGACCGGGACAGGGATGTTTTCGGCACTGAAGCTTTCTTT	CASSDRDRDVFGTEAFF
-	once	TRBV10-3	TRBJ1-5	TGTGCCATCAGCGAAGTCGGGGGTCAGCCCCAGCATTTT	CAISEVGGQPQHF
-	-	TRBV14	TRBJ1-3	TGTGCCAGCAGCCAACTGGGCATTTTATCTGGAAACACCATATATTTT	CASSQLGILSGNTIYF
TRBD2	few	TRBV5-1	TRBJ2-5	TGCGCCAGCAGCTTCGGGACTAGAGAGACCCAGTACTTC	CASSFGTRETQYF
-	-	TRBV5-6	TRBJ1-1	TGTGCCAGCAGCTTGATCGATAGGGGTGAAGCTTTCTTT	CASSLIDRGEAFF
TRBD1	-	TRBV5-4	TRBJ1-2	TGTGCCAGCAGCTGGCGGACAGGGGAAGTCTATGGCTACACCTTC	CASSWRTGEVYGYTF
TRBD1	few	TRBV5-5	TRBJ2-2	TGTGCCAGCAGCTTGGGCTGGGACAGTAGCACCGGGGAGCTGTTTTTT	CASSLGWDSSTGELFF
-	-	TRBV11-2	TRBJ1-6	TGTGCCAGCAGCTTCTCAGGGGAGTTTGGGTCACCCCTCCACTTT	CASSFSGEFGSPLHF
-	once	TRBV4-2	TRBJ2-6	TGTGCCAGCAGCCAAGATACTGGGGCCAACGTCCTGACTTTC	CASSQDTGANVLTF
TRBD1	many	TRBV11-2	TRBJ2-7	TGTGCCAGCAGCTTAGGGCCCCGGGACAGGGTCTACGAGCAGTACTTC	CASSLGPRDRVYEQYF
TRBD2	-	TRBV7-6	TRBJ2-2	TGTGCCAGCAGCGCAGGGACTAGCGCCAGTCGGGAGCTGTTTTTT	CASSAGTSASRELFF
-	-	TRBV21-1	TRBJ1-4	TGTGCCAGCAGCCTCGACAGGGATGGTGAAAAACTGTTTTTT	CASSLDRDGEKLFF
-	-	TRBV19	TRBJ1-3	TGTGCCAGTAGTCCCACCCCCGGACTGGGATACTCTGGAAACACCATATATTTT	CASSPTPGLGYSGNTIYF
TRBD2	-	TRBV7-9	TRBJ2-3	TGTGCCAGTACCTTTCCGGGGGAGCTAGCGGGGATCACAGATACGCAGTATTTT	CASTFPGELAGITDTQYF
TRBD1	-	TRBV5-1	TRBJ1-6	TGCGCCAGCAGCTTGGTCTTAACAGGGGATTCACCCCTCCACTTT	CASSLVLTGDSPLHF
TRBD2	-	TRBV5-1	TRBJ2-3	TGCGCCAGCAGCTTAGCGGGGGGGCCGGCAGATACGCAGTATTTT	CASSLAGGPADTQYF
TRBD1	-	TRBV27	TRBJ1-2	TGTGCCAGCAGTTCGATCACACAGGGGAGCTATGGCTACACCTTC	CASSSITQGSYGYTF
-	-	TRBV2	TRBJ1-5	TGTGCCAGCCAGGTGGGTGGGCGTCAGCCCCAGCATTTT	CASQVGGRQPQHF
TRBD2	once	TRBV7-2	TRBJ2-1	TGTGCCAGCAGCCCCCGCTGGACTAGCGGGGGTAATGAGCAGTTCTTC	CASSPRWTSGGNEQFF
-	-	TRBV29-1	TRBJ2-1	TGCAGCGTTGACAGGGTATCCTACAATGAGCAGTTCTTC	CSVDRVSYNEQFF
-	-	TRBV7-3	TRBJ2-3	TGTGCCAGCAGCTTAGAACGCACGGGGGTAGATACGCAGTATTTT	CASSLERTGVDTQYF
-	-	TRBV7-9	TRBJ1-1	TGTGCCAGCAGCCGAGCCCCTAAGGAAGCTTTCTTT	CASSRAPKEAFF
TRBD1	-	TRBV10-2	TRBJ2-7	TGCGCCAGCAGACCGGGACAGGGGGTGAACGAGCAGTACTTC	CASRPGQGVNEQYF